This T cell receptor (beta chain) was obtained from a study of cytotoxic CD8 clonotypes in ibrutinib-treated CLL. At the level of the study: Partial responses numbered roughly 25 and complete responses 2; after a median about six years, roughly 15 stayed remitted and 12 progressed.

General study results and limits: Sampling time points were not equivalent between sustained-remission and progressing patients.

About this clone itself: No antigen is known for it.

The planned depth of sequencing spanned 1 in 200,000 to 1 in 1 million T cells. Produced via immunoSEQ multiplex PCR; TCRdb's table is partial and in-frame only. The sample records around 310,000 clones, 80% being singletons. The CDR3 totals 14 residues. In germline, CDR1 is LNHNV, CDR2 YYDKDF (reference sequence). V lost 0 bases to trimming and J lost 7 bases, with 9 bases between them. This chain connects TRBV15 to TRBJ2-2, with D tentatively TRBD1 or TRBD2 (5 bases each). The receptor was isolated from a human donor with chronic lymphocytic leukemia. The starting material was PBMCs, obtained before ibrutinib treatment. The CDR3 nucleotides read TGTGCCACCAGCAGAGACTCGGGGCTCGGGGAGCTGTTTTTT. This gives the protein CATSRDSGLGELFF.